What follows is one TCR beta chain and its context. To make TCR beta libraries, researchers used iRepertoire HTBI primers and Arm-PCR of CDR3 regions. TCRdb reprocessed the multiplex PCR reads via MiXCR and lists one record per CDR3 protein. The sample lists roughly 500,000 distinct CDR3 sequences, about 13% seen once, with roughly a tenth in the top ten. These data come from a study of regulatory T cells in long-lasting Graves disease. Study-wide context: Less than 3 months of antithyroid drugs had been taken by newly diagnosed Graves' patients.

Noted time point: newly diagnosed GD, antithyroid drugs for less than 3 months. Generation of the TCR library employed RNA extracted from PBMCs. With 4 bases removed from V and 6 bases from J, the gap between germline ends came to 15 bases. This CDR3 spans 14 amino acids. CDR1 and CDR2 (germline): MNHNS, SASEGT. These same records also appear under a second study, on T cells in Graves' hyperthyroidism and ophthalmopathy. That paper states: During a first-round RT-PCR of the TCR CDR3, the HTBI primer set was used. Prediction of ophthalmopathy progression came a median roughly 7.1 months pre-onset.

The receptor was isolated from a man under 40 with Graves disease. Sequenced here: peripheral blood mononuclear cells (PBMCs), sampled at new diagnosis, from a patient treated with antithyroid drugs. V and J are TRBV6-1 and TRBJ1-2, with TRBD1 as a possible D gene (6 bases). The CDR3 bases are TGTGCCAGCAGTGGACTGTTGGAGGGGGATGGCTACACCTTC. Translation: CASSGLLEGDGYTF.